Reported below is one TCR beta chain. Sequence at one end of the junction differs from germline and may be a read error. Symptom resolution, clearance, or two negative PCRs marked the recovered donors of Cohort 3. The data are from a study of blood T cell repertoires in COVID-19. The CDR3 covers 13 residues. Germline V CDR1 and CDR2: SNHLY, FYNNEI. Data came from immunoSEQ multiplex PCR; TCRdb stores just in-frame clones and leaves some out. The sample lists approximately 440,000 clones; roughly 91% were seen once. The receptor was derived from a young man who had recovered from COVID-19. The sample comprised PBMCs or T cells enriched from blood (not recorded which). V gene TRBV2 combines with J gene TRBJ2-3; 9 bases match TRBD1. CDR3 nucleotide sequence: TGTGCCAGCAGTGAAGTTAGGGGGACAGGGTTTTTTTTT. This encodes CASSEVRGTGFFF.